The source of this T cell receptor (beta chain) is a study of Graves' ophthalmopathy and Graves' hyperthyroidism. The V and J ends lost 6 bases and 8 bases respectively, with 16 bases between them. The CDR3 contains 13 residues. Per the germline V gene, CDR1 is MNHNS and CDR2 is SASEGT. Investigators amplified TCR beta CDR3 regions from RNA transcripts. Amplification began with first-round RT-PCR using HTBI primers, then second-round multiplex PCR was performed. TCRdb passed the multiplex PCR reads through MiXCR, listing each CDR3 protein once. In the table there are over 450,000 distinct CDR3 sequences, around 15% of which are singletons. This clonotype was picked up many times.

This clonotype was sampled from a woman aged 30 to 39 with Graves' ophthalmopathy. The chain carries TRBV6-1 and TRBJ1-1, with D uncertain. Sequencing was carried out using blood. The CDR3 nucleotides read TGTGCCAGCAGCCTAACGGGCAGTCTAGAAGCTTTCTTT. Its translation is CASSLTGSLEAFF.